One and the same sample provided the 8 T cell receptor beta chains below, sequenced in a study of blood T cell repertoires in COVID-19. The assay was immunoSEQ multiplex PCR, and TCRdb's table has in-frame clones only and misses some. The sample includes 120,000 to 150,000 clones, around 82% of them seen just once. Sequencing used peripheral blood. The receptors originated from a man in his fifties or sixties with active or convalescent COVID-19.

The chain joins TRBV30 to TRBJ1-5, with TRBD1 identical over 10 bases. With V trimmed by 3 bases and J by 6 bases, 2 bases remained unmatched. Per the germline V gene, CDR1 is GTSNPN and CDR2 is SVGIG (reference sequence). The CDR3 covers 13 residues. The DNA for the CDR3 is TGTGCCTGGAGCGGGGACAGGGGTCAGCCCCAGCATTTT. Translation: CAWSGDRGQPQHF.

The chain employs TRBV2 and TRBJ1-4; D perhaps matches TRBD1 (5 bases). Germline values: CDR1 SNHLY, CDR2 FYNNEI. Trimming removed 8 bases from V and 5 bases from J, with 15 bases in between. This CDR3 is 14 amino acids long. Here the CDR3 reads CASHRGDSNEKLFF. The CDR3 region has the DNA TGTGCCAGCCATCGTGGGGACTCAAATGAAAAACTGTTTTTT.

The V call is TRBV20-1, the J call TRBJ1-6; 9 positions agree with TRBD1. Germline V gives CDR1 DFQATT, CDR2 SNEGSKA (reference sequence). The ends lost 3 bases at V and 10 bases at J; junction bases unmatched: 4. The CDR3 contains 13 residues. The CDR3 sequence: CSASWDRASPLHF. CDR3 nucleotides: TGCAGTGCTAGTTGGGACAGGGCCTCACCCCTCCACTTT.

The chain uses TRBV19 and TRBJ2-4; D might be TRBD1 (6 bases). Trimming left V 5 bases short and J 1 base short, with 18 bases between. Germline V lookup: CDR1 LNHDA, CDR2 SQIVND (reference sequence). The CDR3 runs 17 residues. This CDR3 is CASSAGQLRRAKNIQYF. The DNA for the CDR3 is TGTGCCAGTAGTGCCGGACAGTTACGGAGGGCCAAAAACATTCAGTACTTC.

The gene calls are TRBV7-6 and TRBJ2-3, with 15 bases that match TRBD2. With 5 bases clipped from V and 4 bases from J, the junction kept 10 bases outside the gene matches. The CDR3 loop spans 18 amino acids. In germline, CDR1 is SGHVS, CDR2 FNYEAQ. The DNA of the CDR3 is TGTGCCAGCAGCCTCAAACCGGGACTAGCGGGAGGAGCAGATACGCAGTATTTT. This translates into CASSLKPGLAGGADTQYF.

In this sample, this clone turned up a few times. V and J are TRBV5-4 and TRBJ1-6; tentative D call: TRBD1 (5 bases). The length of the CDR3 is 15 residues. Trimming left V 4 bases short and J 6 bases short, with 14 bases between. Germline V lookup: CDR1 SGHNT, CDR2 YYREEE (reference sequence). CDR3 region: CASSTGGDGNSPLHF. The CDR3 DNA is TGTGCCAGCAGCACGGGGGGGGACGGTAATTCACCCCTCCACTTT. Variable domain in full (rest from reference TRBV5-4 and TRBJ1-6): ETGVTQSPTHLIKTRGQQVTLRCSSQSGHNTVSWYQQALGQGPQFIFQYYREEENGRGNFPPRFSGLQFPNYSSELNVNALELDDSALYLCASSTGGDGNSPLHFGNGTRLTVT.

In its sample, this clone was seen once. V and J are TRBV19 and TRBJ1-6; D is undetermined. Trimming pared 2 bases from V and 8 bases from J, leaving 10 bases between. Germline assignment: CDR1 LNHDA and CDR2 SQIVND (reference sequence). The CDR3 has 14 amino acids. Here the CDR3 reads CASSISISDSPLHF. CDR3 nucleotides: TGTGCCAGTAGTATAAGTATTTCAGATTCACCCCTCCACTTT.

The chain carries TRBV7-8 and TRBJ2-7; 13 positions match TRBD2. The CDR3 loop spans 14 amino acids. V shed 6 bases, J shed 12 bases, and the junction held 11 bases outside the gene matches. Per the germline V gene, CDR1 is SGHVS and CDR2 is FQNEAQ. The CDR3 DNA reads as TGTGCCAGCAGAATCGGGACTAGCGGGAAAACGAGGTACTTC. It translates to CASRIGTSGKTRYF.